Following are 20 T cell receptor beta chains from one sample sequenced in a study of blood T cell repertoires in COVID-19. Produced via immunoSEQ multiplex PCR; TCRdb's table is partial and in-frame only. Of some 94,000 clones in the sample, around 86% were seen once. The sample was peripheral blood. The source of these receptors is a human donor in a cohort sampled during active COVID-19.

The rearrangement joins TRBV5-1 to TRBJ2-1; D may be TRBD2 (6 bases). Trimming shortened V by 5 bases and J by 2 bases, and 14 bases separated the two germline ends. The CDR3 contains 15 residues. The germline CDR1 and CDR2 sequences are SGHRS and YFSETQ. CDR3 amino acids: CASRRSGSTYNEQFF. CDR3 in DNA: TGCGCCAGCAGGCGTAGCGGAAGCACCTACAATGAGCAGTTCTTC.

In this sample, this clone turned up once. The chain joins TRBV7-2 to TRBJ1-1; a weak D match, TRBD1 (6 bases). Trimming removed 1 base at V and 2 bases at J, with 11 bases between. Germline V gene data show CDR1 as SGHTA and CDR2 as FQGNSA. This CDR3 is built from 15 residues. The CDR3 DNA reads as TGTGCCAGCAGCTTAGGGGGGGGCACCAACACTGAAGCTTTCTTT. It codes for CASSLGGGTNTEAFF.

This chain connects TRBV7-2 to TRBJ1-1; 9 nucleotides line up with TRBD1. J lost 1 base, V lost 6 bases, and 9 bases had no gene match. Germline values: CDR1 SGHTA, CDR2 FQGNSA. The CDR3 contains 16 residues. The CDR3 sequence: CASSVYPTGGNTEAFF. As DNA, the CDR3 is TGTGCCAGCAGTGTTTACCCGACAGGGGGGAACACTGAAGCTTTCTTT.

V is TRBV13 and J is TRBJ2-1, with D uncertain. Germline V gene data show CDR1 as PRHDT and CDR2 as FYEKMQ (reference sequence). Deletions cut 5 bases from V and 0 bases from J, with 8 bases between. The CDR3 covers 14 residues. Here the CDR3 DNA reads TGTGCCAGCAGCCCCCCCAGCTCCTACAATGAGCAGTTCTTC. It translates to CASSPPSSYNEQFF.

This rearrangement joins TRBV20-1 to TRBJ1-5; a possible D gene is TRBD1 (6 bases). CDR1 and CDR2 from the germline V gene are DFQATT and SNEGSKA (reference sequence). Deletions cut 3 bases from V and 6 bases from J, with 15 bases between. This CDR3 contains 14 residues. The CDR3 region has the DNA TGCAGTGCTAGTTATAACAGGGATAGTCAGCCCCAGCATTTT. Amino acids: CSASYNRDSQPQHF.

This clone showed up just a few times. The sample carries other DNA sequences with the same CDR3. The CDR3 region is CASGPSGQETQYF. The CDR3 coding sequence is TGTGCTAGTGGTCCATCGGGCCAAGAGACCCAGTACTTC. V is TRBV12-5 and J is TRBJ2-5, with D hard to call. V was cut by 5 bases and J by 1 base, with 8 bases left in between. Germline-derived CDR1 and CDR2 are LGHNT and FRNRAP. This CDR3 has 13 residues. Based on the CDR3 plus reference TRBV12-5 and TRBJ2-5, the full variable domain is DARVTQTPRHKVTEMGQEVTMRCQPILGHNTVFWYRQTMMQGLELLAYFRNRAPLDDSGMPKDRFSAEMPDATLATLKIQPSEPRDSAVYFCASGPSGQETQYFGPGTRLLVL.

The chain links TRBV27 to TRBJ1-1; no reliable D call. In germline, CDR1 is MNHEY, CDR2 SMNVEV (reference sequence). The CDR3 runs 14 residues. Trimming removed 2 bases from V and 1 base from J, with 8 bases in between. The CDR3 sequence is CASSLQVRNTEAFF. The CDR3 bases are TGTGCCAGCAGTTTACAGGTTCGGAACACTGAAGCTTTCTTT.

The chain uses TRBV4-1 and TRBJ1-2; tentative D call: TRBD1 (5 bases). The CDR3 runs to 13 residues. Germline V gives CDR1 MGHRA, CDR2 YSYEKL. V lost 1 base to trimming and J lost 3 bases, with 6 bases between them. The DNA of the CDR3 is TGCGCCAGCAGCCAAGGGGGGGACTATGGCTACACCTTC. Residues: CASSQGGDYGYTF.

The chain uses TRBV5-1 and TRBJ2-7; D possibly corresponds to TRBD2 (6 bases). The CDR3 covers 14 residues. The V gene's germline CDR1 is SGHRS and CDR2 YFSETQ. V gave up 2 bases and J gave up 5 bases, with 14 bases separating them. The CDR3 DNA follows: TGCGCCAGCAGCTTAGCGATCGGGGAGGACGAGCAGTACTTC. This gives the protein CASSLAIGEDEQYF.

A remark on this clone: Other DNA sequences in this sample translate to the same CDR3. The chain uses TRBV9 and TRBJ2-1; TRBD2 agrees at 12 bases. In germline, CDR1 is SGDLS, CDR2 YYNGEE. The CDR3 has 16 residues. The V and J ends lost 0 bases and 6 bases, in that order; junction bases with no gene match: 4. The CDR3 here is CASSVAGTSGLNEQFF. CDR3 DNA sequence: TGTGCCAGCAGCGTAGCCGGGACTAGCGGGCTCAATGAGCAGTTCTTC.

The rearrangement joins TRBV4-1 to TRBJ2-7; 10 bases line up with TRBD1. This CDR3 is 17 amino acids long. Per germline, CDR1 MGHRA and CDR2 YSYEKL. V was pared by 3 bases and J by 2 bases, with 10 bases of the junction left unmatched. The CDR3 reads CASSQAQGQGIPYEQYF. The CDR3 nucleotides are TGCGCCAGCAGCCAGGCACAGGGACAGGGGATCCCCTACGAGCAGTACTTC.

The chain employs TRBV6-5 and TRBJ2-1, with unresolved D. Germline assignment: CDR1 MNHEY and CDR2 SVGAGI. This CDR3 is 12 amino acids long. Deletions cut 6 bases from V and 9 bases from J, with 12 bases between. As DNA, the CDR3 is TGTGCCAGCAGAAGTACTTACGGTGAGCAGTTCTTC. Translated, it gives CASRSTYGEQFF.

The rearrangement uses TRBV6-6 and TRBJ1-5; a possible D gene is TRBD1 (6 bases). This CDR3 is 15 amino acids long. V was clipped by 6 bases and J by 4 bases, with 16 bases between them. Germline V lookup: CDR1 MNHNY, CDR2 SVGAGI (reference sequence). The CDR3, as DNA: TGTGCCAGCAGGTCTCCCGGGACAAGAAATCAGCCCCAGCATTTT. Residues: CASRSPGTRNQPQHF.

The CDR3 here is CASSREGLSNYGYTF. The CDR3 coding sequence is TGCGCCAGCAGCCGGGAGGGACTGTCTAACTATGGCTACACCTTC. V is TRBV5-1 and J is TRBJ1-2; tentative D call: TRBD1 (5 bases). This CDR3 comprises 15 residues. Trimming took 4 bases from V and 0 from J, leaving 13 bases between them. CDR1 and CDR2 from the germline V gene are SGHRS and YFSETQ.

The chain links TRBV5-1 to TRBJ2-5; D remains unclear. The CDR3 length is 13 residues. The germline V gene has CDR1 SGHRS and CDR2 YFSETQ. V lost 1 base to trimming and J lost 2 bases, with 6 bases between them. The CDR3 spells CASSLTFQETQYF. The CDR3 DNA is TGCGCCAGCAGCTTGACATTTCAAGAGACCCAGTACTTC.

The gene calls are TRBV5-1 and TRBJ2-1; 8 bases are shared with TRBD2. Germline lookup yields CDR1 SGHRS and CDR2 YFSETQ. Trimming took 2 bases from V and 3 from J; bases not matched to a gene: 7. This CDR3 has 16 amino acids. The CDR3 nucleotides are TGCGCCAGCAGCTTACTCACCGGGACTAGCTACAATGAGCAGTTCTTC. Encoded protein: CASSLLTGTSYNEQFF.

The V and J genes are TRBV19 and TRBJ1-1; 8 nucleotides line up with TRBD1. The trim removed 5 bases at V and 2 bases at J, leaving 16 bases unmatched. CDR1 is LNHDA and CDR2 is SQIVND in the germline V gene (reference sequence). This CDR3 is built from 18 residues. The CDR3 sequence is CASSRPGQVGRANTEAFF. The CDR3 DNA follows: TGTGCCAGTAGTCGCCCGGGACAGGTAGGGCGTGCCAACACTGAAGCTTTCTTT. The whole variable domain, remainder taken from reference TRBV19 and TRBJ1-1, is DGGITQSPKYLFRKEGQNVTLSCEQNLNHDAMYWYRQDPGQGLRLIYYSQIVNDFQKGDIAEGYSVSREKKESFPLTVTSAQKNPTAFYLCASSRPGQVGRANTEAFFGQGTRLTVV.

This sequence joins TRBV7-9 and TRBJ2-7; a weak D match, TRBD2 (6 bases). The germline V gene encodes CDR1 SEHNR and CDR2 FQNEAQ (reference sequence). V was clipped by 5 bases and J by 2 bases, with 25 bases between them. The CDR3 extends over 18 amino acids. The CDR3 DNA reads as TGTGCCAGCAGCCATGCTTTGAGGGACTGGGACTCTACCTACGAGCAGTACTTC. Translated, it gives CASSHALRDWDSTYEQYF.

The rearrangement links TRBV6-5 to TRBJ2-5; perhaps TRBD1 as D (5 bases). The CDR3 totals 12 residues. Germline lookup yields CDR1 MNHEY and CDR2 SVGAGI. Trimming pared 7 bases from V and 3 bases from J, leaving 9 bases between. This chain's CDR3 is CASKVGEETQYF. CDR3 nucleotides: TGTGCCAGCAAAGTAGGGGAAGAGACCCAGTACTTC.

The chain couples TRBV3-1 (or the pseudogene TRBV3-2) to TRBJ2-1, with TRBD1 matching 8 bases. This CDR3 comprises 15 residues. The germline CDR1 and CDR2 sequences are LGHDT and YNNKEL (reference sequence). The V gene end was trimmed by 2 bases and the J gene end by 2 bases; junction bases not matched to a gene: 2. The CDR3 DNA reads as TGTGCCAGCAGCCAAACAGGGGGGACCTACAATGAGCAGTTCTTC. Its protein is CASSQTGGTYNEQFF.